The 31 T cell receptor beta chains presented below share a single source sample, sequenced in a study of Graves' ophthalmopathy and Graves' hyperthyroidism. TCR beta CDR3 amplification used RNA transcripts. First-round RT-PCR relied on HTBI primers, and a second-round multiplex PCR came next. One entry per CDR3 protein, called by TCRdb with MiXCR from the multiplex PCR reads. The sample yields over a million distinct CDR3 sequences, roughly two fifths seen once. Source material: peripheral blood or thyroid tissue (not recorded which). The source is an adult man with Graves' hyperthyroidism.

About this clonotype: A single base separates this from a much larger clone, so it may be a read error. The CDR3 bases are TGTGCCAGTAGTACATCCAGGGGGTTGGCATACGAGCAGTACTTC. Its translation: CASSTSRGLAYEQYF. The rearrangement uses TRBV19 and TRBJ2-7, with 7 bases fitting TRBD1. The trim removed 4 bases at V and 4 bases at J, leaving 10 bases unmatched. Germline CDR1 reads LNHDA; CDR2 reads SQIVND (reference sequence). This CDR3 comprises 15 residues.

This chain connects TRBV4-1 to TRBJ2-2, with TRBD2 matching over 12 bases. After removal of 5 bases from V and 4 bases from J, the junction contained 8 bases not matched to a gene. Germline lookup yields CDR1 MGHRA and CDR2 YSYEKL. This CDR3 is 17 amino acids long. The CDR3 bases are TGCGCCAGCAGCGGGCGACTAGCGGGGGTCTCCACCGGGGAGCTGTTTTTT. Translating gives CASSGRLAGVSTGELFF.

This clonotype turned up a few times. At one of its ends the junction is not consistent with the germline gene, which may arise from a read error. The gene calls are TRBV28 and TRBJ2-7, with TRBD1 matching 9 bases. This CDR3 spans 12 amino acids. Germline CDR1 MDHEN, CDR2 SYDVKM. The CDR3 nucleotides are TGTGCCAGCAGTTCAGGGACAGGGACGGACATCTTC. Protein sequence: CASSSGTGTDIF.

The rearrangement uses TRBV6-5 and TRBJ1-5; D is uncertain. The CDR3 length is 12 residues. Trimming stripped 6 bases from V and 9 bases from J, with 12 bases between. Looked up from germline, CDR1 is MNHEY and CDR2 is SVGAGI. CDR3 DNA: TGTGCCAGCAGGGCCCCCGCGGGGCCCCAGCATTTT. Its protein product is CASRAPAGPQHF.

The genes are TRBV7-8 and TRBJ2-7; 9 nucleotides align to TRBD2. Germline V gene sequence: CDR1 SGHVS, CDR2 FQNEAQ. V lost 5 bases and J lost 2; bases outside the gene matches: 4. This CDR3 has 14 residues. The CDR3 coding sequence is TGTGCCAGCAGCAGACTAGCGGAGACCTACGAGCAGTACTTC. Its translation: CASSRLAETYEQYF.

CDR3 nucleotides: TGTGCCAGCAGCCAGTCTGGTAGAGGACAGCGCTATGGCTACACCTTC. Encoded protein: CASSQSGRGQRYGYTF. The chain combines TRBV14 with TRBJ1-2, with a weak D call TRBD1 (6 bases). This CDR3 region has 16 residues. Trimming shortened V by 3 bases and J by 4 bases, and 18 bases separated the two germline ends. Germline values: CDR1 SGHDN, CDR2 FVKESK. Full variable domain (rest looked up from reference TRBV14 and TRBJ1-2): EAGVTQFPSHSVIEKGQTVTLRCDPISGHDNLYWYRRVMGKEIKFLLHFVKESKQDESGMPNNRFLAERTGGTYSTLKVQPAELEDSGVYFCASSQSGRGQRYGYTFGSGTRLTVV.

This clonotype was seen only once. CDR3 in DNA: TGTGCCAGCAGCTTAGACGTCGGCAGAGCCTACGAGCAGTACTTC. Translating it yields CASSLDVGRAYEQYF. The chain has TRBV11-2 and TRBJ2-7; D unresolved. The CDR3 runs to 15 residues. V was shortened by 0 bases and J by 2 bases, with 11 bases between the two germline ends. The germline V gene has CDR1 SGHAT and CDR2 FQNNGV. Full variable domain (outside the CDR3, taken from reference TRBV11-2 and TRBJ2-7): EAGVAQSPRYKIIEKRQSVAFWCNPISGHATLYWYQQILGQGPKLLIQFQNNGVVDDSQLPKDRFSAERLKGVDSTLKIQPAKLEDSAVYLCASSLDVGRAYEQYFGPGTRLTVT.

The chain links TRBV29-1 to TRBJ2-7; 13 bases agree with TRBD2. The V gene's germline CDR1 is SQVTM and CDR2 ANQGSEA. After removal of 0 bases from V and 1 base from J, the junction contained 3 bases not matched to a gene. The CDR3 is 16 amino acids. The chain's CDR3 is CSVEDWTSGSSYEQYF. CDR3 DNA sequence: TGCAGCGTTGAAGACTGGACTAGCGGGAGTTCCTACGAGCAGTACTTC.

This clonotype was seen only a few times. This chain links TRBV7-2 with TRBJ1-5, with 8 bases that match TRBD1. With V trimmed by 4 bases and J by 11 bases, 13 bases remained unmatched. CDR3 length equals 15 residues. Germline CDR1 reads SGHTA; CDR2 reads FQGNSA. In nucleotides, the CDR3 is TGTGCCAGCAGCTCGGGGGTTGGGACAGGAGAGACCCAGCATTTT. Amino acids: CASSSGVGTGETQHF.

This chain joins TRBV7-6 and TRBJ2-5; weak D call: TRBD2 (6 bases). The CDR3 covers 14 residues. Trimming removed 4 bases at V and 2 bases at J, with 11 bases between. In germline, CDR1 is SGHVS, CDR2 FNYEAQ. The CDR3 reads CASSWTGTQETQYF. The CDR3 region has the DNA TGTGCCAGCAGCTGGACCGGGACTCAAGAGACCCAGTACTTC.

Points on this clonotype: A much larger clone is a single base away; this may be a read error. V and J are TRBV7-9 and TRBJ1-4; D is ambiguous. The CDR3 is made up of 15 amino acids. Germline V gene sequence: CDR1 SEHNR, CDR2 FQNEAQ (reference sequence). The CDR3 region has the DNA TGTGCCAGCAGCTTCGGGGAAGGTCCTAATGAAGAACTGTTTTTT. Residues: CASSFGEGPNEELFF.

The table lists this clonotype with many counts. The CDR3 DNA sequence: TGTGCCAGCAGCTTATATGGGAGCGAGCAGTACTTC. Translating it yields CASSLYGSEQYF. This chain links TRBV7-2 with TRBJ2-7; D may be TRBD2 (5 bases). CDR1 and CDR2 (germline): SGHTA, FQGNSA. Deletions cut 2 bases from V and 6 bases from J, with 8 bases between. This CDR3 has 12 residues.

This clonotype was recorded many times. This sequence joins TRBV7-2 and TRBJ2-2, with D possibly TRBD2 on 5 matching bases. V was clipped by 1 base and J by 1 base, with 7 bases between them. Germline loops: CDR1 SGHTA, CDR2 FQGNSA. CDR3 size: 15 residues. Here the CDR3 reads CASSLGGRNTGELFF. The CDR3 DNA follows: TGTGCCAGCAGCTTAGGTGGGAGGAACACCGGGGAGCTGTTTTTT.

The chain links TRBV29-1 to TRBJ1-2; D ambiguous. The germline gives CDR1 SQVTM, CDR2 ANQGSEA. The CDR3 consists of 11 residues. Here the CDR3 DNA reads TGCAGTGCTAGATTCAGGAGTGGCTACACCTTC. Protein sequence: CSARFRSGYTF. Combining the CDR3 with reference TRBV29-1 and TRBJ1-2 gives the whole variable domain SAVISQKPSRDICQRGTSLTIQCQVDSQVTMMFWYRQQPGQSLTLIATANQGSEATYESGFVIDKFPISRPNLTFSTLTVSNMSPEDSSIYLCSARFRSGYTFGSGTRLTVV.

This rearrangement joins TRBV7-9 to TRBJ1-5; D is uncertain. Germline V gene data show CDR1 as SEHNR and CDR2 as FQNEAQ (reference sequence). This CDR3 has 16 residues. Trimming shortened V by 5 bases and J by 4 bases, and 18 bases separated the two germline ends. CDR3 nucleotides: TGTGCCAGCAGCGCCAGCCGTCTCACGGAGAATCAGCCCCAGCATTTT. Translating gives CASSASRLTENQPQHF.

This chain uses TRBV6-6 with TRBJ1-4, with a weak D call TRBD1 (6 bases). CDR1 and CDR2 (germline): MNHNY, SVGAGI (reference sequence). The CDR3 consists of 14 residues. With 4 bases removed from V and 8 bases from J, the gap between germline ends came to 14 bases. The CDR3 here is CASSLAPGEEKLFF. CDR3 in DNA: TGTGCCAGCAGTTTGGCCCCAGGGGAGGAAAAACTGTTTTTT.

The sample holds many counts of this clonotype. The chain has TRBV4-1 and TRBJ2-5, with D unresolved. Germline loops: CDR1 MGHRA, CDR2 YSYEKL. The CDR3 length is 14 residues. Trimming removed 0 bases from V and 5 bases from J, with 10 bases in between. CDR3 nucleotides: TGCGCCAGCAGCCAAGAACGAGTACGGGAGACCCAGTACTTC. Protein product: CASSQERVRETQYF.

The CDR3 loop reads CASSQEWGTGPGELFF. CDR3 sequence (DNA): TGCGCCAGCAGCCAAGAATGGGGGACAGGGCCCGGGGAGCTGTTTTTT. The chain combines TRBV5-1 with TRBJ2-2; 9 bases are shared with TRBD1. Germline lookup yields CDR1 SGHRS and CDR2 YFSETQ. Trimming took 4 bases from V and 6 from J; bases not matched to a gene: 10. The length of the CDR3 is 16 residues.

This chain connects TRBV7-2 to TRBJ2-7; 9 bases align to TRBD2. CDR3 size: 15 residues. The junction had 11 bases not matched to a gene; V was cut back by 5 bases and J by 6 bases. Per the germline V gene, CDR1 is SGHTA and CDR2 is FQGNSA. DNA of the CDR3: TGTGCCAGCAGCCGCGGGGGGGGGGGGAACTCCGAGCAGTACTTC. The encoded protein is CASSRGGGGNSEQYF.

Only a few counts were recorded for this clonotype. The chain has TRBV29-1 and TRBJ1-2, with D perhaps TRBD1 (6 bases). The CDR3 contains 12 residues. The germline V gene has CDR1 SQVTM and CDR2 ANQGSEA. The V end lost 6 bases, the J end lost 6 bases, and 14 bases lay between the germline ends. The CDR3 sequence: CSVRRGEDGYTF. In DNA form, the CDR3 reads TGCAGCGTACGCAGGGGAGAGGATGGCTACACCTTC.

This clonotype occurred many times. Written as DNA, the CDR3 is TGCAGTGCTAGGGCGGTCGTTGAGTTTTCACCCCTCCACTTT. It specifies CSARAVVEFSPLHF. The chain links TRBV20-1 to TRBJ1-6; D is unresolved. V lost 3 bases, J lost 9 bases, and 15 bases lay in between. The CDR3 spans 14 residues. Germline assignment: CDR1 DFQATT and CDR2 SNEGSKA (reference sequence).

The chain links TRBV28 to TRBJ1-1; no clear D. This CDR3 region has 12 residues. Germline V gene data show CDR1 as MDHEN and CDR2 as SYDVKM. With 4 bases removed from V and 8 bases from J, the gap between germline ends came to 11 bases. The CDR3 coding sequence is TGTGCCAGCAGTTCCCCGAATTGGGAAGCTTTCTTT. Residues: CASSSPNWEAFF.

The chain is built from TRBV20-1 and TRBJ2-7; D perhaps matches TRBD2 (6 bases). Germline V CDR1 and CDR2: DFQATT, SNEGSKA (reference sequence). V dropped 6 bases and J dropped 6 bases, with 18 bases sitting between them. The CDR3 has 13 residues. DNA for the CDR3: TGCAGTGCCCCGGGGGTCGGGAGAGGCGAGCAGTACTTC. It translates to CSAPGVGRGEQYF.

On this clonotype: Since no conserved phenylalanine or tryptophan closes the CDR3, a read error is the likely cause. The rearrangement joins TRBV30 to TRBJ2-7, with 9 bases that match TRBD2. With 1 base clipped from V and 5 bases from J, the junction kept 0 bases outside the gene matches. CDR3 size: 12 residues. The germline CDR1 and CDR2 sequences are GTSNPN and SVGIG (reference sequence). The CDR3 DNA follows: TGTGCCTGGAGTGGACTAGCGGACGAGCAGTACCTC. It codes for CAWSGLADEQYL.

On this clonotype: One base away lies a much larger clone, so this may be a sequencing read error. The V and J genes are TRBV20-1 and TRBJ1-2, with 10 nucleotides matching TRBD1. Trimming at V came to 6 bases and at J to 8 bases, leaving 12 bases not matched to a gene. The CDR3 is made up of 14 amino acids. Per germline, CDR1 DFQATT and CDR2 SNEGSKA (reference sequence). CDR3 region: CSAISPGQGLGYTF. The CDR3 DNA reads TGCAGTGCAATATCACCGGGACAGGGGCTCGGCTACACCTTC.

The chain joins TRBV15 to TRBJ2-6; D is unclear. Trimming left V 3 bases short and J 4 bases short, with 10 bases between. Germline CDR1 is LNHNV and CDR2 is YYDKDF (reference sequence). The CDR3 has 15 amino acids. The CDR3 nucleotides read TGTGCCACCAGCAGGGAGAGTTCAGGGGCCAACGTCCTGACTTTC. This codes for CATSRESSGANVLTF.

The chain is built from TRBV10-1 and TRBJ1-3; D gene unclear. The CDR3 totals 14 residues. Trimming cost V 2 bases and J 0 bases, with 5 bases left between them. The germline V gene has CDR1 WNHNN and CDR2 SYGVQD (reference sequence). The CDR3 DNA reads TGCGCCAGCAGTGAGGCGGCCTCTGGAAACACCATATATTTT. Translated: CASSEAASGNTIYF.

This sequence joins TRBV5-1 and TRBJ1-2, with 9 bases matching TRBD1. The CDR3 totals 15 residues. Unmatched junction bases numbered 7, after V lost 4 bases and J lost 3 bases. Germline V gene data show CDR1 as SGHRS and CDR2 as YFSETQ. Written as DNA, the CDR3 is TGCGCCAGCAGCACGGGTAGGACAGGGGACTATGGCTACACCTTC. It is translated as CASSTGRTGDYGYTF.

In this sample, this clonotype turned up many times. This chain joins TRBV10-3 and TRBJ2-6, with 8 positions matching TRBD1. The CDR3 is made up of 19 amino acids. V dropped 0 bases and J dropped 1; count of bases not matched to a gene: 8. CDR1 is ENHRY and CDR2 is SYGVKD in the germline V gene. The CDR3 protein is CAISESTGQGRSGANVLTF. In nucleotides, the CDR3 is TGTGCCATCAGTGAGTCCACCGGACAGGGTAGATCTGGGGCCAACGTCCTGACTTTC.

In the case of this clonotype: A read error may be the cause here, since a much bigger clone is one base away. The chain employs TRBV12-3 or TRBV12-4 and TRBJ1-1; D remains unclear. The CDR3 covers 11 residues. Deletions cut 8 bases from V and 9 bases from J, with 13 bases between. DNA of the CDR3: TGTGCCAGCGGCTATGACTGGAAAGCTTTCTTT. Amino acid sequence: CASGYDWKAFF.

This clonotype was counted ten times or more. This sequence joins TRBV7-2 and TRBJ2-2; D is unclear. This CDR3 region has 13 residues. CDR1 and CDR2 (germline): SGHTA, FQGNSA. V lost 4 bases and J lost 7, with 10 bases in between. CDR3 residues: CASSSELVGELFF. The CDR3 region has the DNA TGTGCCAGCAGCTCTGAGTTGGTCGGGGAGCTGTTTTTT.